The clone carrying this T cell receptor (beta chain) has ten or more counts. What it binds is not known. TCRdb re-called the RACE reads through MiXCR, storing one row per CDR3 protein. The table has fewer than 65,000 distinct CDR3 sequences, about a tenth seen once. Trimming removed 0 bases at V and 5 bases at J, with 7 bases between. The CDR3 is 13 amino acids. The germline gives CDR1 SEHNR, CDR2 FQNEAQ (reference sequence). Sample time point: pre-sensitization, week 0. Treatment here: therapeutic diphenylcyclopropenone sensitization with weekly scalp DPC. Staff drew blood before applying each patch test. Unfractionated whole blood yielded the extracted total RNA. This specimen belongs to a study of human T cells and chemical hapten exposure. Findings and limits, study-wide: Among TCRs, those above 1 in 1000 frequency were unaffected by DPC sensitization.

This sequence originates from a woman aged 40-49 years with alopecia areata. Some clones in this sample may be carry-over from other donors' samples. The V gene is TRBV7-9, the J gene TRBJ1-1; no definite D call. The starting material was whole blood, obtained in connection with sensitization to the hapten diphenylcyclopropenone (DPC). The CDR3 loop reads CASSLALATEAFF. DNA for the CDR3: TGTGCCAGCAGCTTAGCTCTAGCGACTGAAGCTTTCTTT.